This TCR beta chain was sequenced for a study of cytomegalovirus exposure and HLA in healthy donors. Study findings and constraints: Certain indistinguishable V segments, among them TRBV6-2 and TRBV6-3, were excluded. Later examination showed HLA-associated TCR beta chains had greater clonal expansion than equally common others.

This clone was detected once. The antigen remains undetermined. Germline CDR1 and CDR2: SGHDN and FVKESK. The V gene end was trimmed by 4 bases and the J gene end by 2 bases; junction bases not matched to a gene: 5. The CDR3 loop spans 15 amino acids. The PCR ran on 60 Vbeta and 13 Jbeta primers. Repertoires were generated with immunoSEQ multiplex PCR, while TCRdb's copy carries only in-frame clones and drops some. The data show more than 85,000 clones, approximately 12% seen once. The clonotype originates from a man aged 35 to 55 in good health and CMV-seropositive. The source material was PBMCs. The chain combines TRBV14 with TRBJ2-1; 7 nucleotides line up with TRBD2. This CDR3 reads CASSPGLAAYNEQFF. CDR3 nucleotide sequence: TGTGCCAGCAGCCCCGGGCTAGCGGCCTACAATGAGCAGTTCTTC.